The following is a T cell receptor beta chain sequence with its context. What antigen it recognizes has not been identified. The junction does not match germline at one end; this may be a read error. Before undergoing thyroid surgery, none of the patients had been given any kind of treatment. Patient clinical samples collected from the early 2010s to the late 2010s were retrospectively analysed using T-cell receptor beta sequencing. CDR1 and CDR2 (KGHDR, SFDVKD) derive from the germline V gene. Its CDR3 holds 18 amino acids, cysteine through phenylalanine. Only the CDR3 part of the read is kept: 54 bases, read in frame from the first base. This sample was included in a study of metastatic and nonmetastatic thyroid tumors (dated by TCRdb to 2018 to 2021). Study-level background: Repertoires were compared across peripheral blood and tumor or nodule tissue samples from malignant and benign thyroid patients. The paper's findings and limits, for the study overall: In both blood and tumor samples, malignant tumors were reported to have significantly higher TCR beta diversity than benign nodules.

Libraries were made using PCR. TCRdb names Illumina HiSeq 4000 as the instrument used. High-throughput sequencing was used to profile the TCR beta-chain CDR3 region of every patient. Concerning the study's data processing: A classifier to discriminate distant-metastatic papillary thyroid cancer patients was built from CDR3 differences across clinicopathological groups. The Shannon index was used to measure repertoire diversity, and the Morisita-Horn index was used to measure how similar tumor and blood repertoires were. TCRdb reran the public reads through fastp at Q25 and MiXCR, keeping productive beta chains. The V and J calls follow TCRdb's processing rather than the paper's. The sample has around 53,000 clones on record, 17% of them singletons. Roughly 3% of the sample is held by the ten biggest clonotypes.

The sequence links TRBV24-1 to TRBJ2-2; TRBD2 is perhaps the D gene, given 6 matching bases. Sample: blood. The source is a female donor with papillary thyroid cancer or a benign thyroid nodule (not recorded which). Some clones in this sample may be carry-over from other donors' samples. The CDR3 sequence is CATSDPSTGGTGTVELFF. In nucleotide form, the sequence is TGTGCCACCAGTGATCCCTCCACTGGGGGGACGGGCACCGTGGAGCTGTTTTTT.